Given below is one T cell receptor beta chain in context. Sequencing used immunoSEQ multiplex PCR; TCRdb keeps in-frame clones, though not all of them. The table lists 84,000 or so clones, around nine tenths of them singletons. The ends were cut back, 7 bases at V and 1 base at J, with 10 bases in the middle. CDR3 size: 13 residues. Germline-derived CDR1 and CDR2 are MDHEN and SYDVKM. The data were taken from a study of OX40 agonist ivuxolimab in advanced cancers. The TCR comes from an adult with an advanced solid tumor such as melanoma, head and neck, liver or kidney cancer. The sequenced sample was CD4+ or CD8+ T cells sorted from blood, obtained in a trial of the OX40 agonist ivuxolimab. The chain employs TRBV28 and TRBJ1-1; D uncertain. The CDR3 reads CASKERWNTEAFF. For the CDR3, the DNA is TGTGCCAGCAAAGAGCGATGGAACACTGAAGCTTTCTTT.